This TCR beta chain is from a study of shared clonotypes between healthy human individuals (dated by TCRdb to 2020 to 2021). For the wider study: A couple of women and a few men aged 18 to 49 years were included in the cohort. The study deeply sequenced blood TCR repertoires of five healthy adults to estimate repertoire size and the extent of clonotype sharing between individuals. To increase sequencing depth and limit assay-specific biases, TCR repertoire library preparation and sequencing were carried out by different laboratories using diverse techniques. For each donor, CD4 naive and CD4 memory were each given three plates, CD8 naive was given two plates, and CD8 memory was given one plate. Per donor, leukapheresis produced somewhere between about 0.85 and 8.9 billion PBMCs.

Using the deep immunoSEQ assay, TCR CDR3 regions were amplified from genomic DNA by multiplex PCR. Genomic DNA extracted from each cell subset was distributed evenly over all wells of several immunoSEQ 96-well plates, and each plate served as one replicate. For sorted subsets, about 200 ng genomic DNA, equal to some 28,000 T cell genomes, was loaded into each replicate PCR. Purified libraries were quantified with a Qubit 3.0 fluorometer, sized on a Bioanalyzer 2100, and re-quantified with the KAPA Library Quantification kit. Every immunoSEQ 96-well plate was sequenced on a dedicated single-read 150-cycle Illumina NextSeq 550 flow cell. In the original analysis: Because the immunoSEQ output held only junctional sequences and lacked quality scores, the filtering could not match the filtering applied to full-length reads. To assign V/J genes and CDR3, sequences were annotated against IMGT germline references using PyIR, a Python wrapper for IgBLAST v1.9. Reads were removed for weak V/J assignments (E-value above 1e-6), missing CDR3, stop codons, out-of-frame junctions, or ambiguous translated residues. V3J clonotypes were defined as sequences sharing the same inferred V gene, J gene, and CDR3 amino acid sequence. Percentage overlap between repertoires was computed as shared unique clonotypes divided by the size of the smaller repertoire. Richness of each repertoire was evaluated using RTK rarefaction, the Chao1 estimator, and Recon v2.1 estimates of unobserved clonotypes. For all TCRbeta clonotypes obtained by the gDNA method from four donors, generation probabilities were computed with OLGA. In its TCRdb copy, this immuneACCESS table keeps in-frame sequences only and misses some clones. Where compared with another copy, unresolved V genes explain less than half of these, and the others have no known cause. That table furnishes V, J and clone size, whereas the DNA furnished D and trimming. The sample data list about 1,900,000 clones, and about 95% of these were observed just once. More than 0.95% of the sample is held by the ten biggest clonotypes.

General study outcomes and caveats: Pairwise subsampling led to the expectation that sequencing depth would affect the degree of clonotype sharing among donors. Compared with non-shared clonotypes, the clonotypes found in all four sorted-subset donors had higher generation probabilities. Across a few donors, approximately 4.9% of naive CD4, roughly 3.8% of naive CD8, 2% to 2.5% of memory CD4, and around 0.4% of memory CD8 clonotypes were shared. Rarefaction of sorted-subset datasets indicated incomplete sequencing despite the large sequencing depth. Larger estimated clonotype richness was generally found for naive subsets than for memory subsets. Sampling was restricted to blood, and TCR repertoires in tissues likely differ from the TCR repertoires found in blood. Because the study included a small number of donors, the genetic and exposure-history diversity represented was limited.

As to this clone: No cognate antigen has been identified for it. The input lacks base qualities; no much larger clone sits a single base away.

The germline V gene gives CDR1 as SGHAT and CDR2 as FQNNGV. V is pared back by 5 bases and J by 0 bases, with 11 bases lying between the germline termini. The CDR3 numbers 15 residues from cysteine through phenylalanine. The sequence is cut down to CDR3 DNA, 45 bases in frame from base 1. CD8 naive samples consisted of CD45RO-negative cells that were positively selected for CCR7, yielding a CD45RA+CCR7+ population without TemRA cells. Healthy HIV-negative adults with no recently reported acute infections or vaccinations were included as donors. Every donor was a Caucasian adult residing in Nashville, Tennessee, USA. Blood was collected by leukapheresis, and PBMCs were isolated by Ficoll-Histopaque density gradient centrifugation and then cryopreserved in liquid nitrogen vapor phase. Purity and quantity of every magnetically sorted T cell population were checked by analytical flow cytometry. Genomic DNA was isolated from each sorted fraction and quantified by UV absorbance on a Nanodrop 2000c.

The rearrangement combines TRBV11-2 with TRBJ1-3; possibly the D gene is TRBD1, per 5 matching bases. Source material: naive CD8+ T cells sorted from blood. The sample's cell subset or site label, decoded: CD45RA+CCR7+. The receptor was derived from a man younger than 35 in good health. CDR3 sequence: CASSLDTSSGNTIYF. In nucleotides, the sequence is TGTGCCAGCAGCCTGGACACAAGCTCTGGAAACACCATATATTTT.